A selection of T cell receptor beta chains follows, all from one sample in a study of blood T cell repertoires in COVID-19. Method: immunoSEQ multiplex PCR; TCRdb's copy keeps in-frame clones and lacks some. In the table there are approximately 300,000 clones, around 89% of which are singletons. Sequenced: peripheral blood. These TCRs come from a woman in her forties or fifties with active or convalescent COVID-19. CDR3s include the opening cysteine and the closing phenylalanine or tryptophan. Fields, in order: V gene, CDR3 protein.

>TRBV10-2
CASTRDRVFEAFF
>TRBV4-1
CASSPGTGGAQPQHF
>TRBV2
CASSAIGGGGTEAFF
>TRBV30
CAWSQGGAGTYEQYF
>TRBV18
CASSPKSGLEHGNEQFF
>TRBV9
CASSARDRENYGYTF
>TRBV7-2
CASSQTPQGRGEQFF
>TRBV18
CASSPTDGAYEQYF
>TRBV4-3
CASSQDEGTSSYEQYF
>TRBV5-5
CASSLQGMNTEAFF
>TRBV20-1
CSGAGSHEQYF
>TRBV18
CASSPILAQIETQYF
>TRBV3-1/TRBV3-2
CASLSNGDTQYF
>TRBV30
CAWSVRGGLGEKLFF
>TRBV6-2/TRBV6-3
CASSLDRGWSPLHF
>TRBV5-5
CASSLDPGPYGYTF
>TRBV5-6
CASSLREGMDTQYF
>TRBV6-5
CASSYSSSGRDTQYF
>TRBV15
CATSRGQTYEQYF
>TRBV5-6
CASSFPGQNTGELFF
>TRBV3-1/TRBV3-2
CASSQEASGRGFYEQFF
>TRBV28
CASSPGVNEKLFF
>TRBV5-4
CASSGWDSRETQYF
>TRBV5-1
CASSSPYGTDTGELFF
>TRBV4-3
CASSRREGTDTQYF
>TRBV7-9
CASSSRETQYF
>TRBV27
CASSASSGGREQYF
>TRBV4-1
CASSQERGRITDTQYF
>TRBV6-5
CASRAYTGELFF
>TRBV27
CASSPLGQGDGYTF
>TRBV5-4
CASSLRAGGHDMQYF
>TRBV5-6
CASSLWSGRGETQYF
>TRBV4-1
CASSLPDRAANVLTF
>TRBV2
CASSYEGAHYGYTF
>TRBV27
CASYRERNTEAFF
>TRBV27
CASSLLGRAHTEAFF
>TRBV11-2
CASSSRQGTEAFF
>TRBV3-1/TRBV3-2
CASSPGSEAFF
>TRBV6-4
CASSVLAGGYNEQFF
>TRBV5-1
CASSSTVLTNSPLHF
>TRBV4-1
CASSQDSSSGGPTGELFF
>TRBV5-1
CASSMSDGRGSHTEAFF
>TRBV21-1
CARGPMQGDLYEQYF
>TRBV6-4
CASSPVRGYYAEAFF
>TRBV28
CASSPPARGQPQHF
>TRBV19
CASSPTTGSSSYEQYF
>TRBV11-1
CASSTLGALDEQFF
>TRBV18
CASSPRQGHTGELFF
>TRBV11-3
CASSLSSYYNEQFF
>TRBV6-5
CASSQYRENTEAFF
>TRBV9
CASSVGGYEGEKLFF
>TRBV6-1
CASSEEGTGDYGYTF
>TRBV28
CASSLGQGRSPLHF
>TRBV30
CAWSIHRGQNYGYTF
>TRBV29-1
CSVAALDRSYEQYF
>TRBV12-3/TRBV12-4
CASSLIAVTHF